The 9 T cell receptor beta chains given below trace back to one sample, sequenced in a study of T cell repertoires in cytomegalovirus infection. These TCRs are of unknown antigen specificity. TCRdb called the reads again in MiXCR, with one record for every CDR3 protein. Here the sample spans hundreds of thousands of distinct CDR3 sequences, 30% to 35% being singletons. The specimen comprised cultured PBMCs, sampled from culture after CMV antigen stimulation. The receptors shown here come from a human donor in good health (CMV status not recorded). Some clones in this sample may be carry-over from other donors' samples.

The chain recombines TRBV27 with TRBJ1-6; D is unresolved. The CDR3 extends over 13 amino acids. V was trimmed by 8 bases and J by 7 bases, leaving 12 bases between them. Germline values: CDR1 MNHEY, CDR2 SMNVEV (reference sequence). Written as DNA, the CDR3 is TGTGCCAGCGGCTACAGTATCAATTCACCCCTCCACTTT. Encoded protein: CASGYSINSPLHF.

This clonotype has more than one count but fewer than ten. This chain joins TRBV7-2 and TRBJ2-7; tentative D call: TRBD1 (6 bases). CDR3 size: 15 residues. V was trimmed by 5 bases and J by 2 bases, leaving 16 bases between them. The germline gives CDR1 SGHTA, CDR2 FQGNSA. CDR3 sequence (DNA): TGTGCCAGCAGCACACGGACAGCGAGTCCCTACGAGCAGTACTTC. This codes for CASSTRTASPYEQYF.

There are a few counts of this clonotype. The chain recombines TRBV7-2 with TRBJ1-1; perhaps TRBD1 as D (5 bases). Germline V lookup: CDR1 SGHTA, CDR2 FQGNSA. The CDR3 runs to 16 residues. V gave up 2 bases and J gave up 0 bases, with 13 bases separating them. CDR3 region: CASSLFGGTVNTEAFF. Here the CDR3 DNA reads TGTGCCAGCAGCTTATTTGGGGGTACCGTGAACACTGAAGCTTTCTTT.

V gene TRBV4-3 combines with J gene TRBJ2-7; 7 positions agree with TRBD1. Germline V lookup: CDR1 LGHNA, CDR2 YSLEER. The CDR3 runs 14 residues. The V and J ends lost 4 bases and 3 bases, in that order; junction bases with no gene match: 6. CDR3 residues: CASSRHRDSYEQYV. CDR3 DNA sequence: TGCGCCAGCAGCCGCCACCGGGACAGCTACGAGCAGTACGTC.

This clonotype appeared a few times. CDR3 DNA: TGTGCCATCAGTGACGGCGGTCAGCCCCAGCATTTT. Translated, it gives CAISDGGQPQHF. The genes are TRBV10-3 and TRBJ1-5, with D hard to call. Germline lookup yields CDR1 ENHRY and CDR2 SYGVKD. The CDR3 has 12 amino acids. Trimming removed 3 bases at V and 6 bases at J, with 6 bases between.

This clonotype was seen repeatedly, ten times or more. The chain couples TRBV9 to TRBJ2-5, with 7 bases that match TRBD1. CDR1 is SGDLS and CDR2 is YYNGEE in the germline V gene. This CDR3 contains 16 residues. V lost 0 bases, J lost 5 bases, and 10 bases stayed unmatched. CDR3 coding DNA: TGTGCCAGCAGCGTAGAAGGGGCAGGGGGTATCGAGACCCAGTACTTC. Translating it yields CASSVEGAGGIETQYF.

The gene calls are TRBV12-3 or TRBV12-4 and TRBJ2-1; 14 positions match TRBD2. The V gene end was trimmed by 6 bases and the J gene end by 7 bases; junction bases not matched to a gene: 8. The CDR3 runs 16 residues. CDR3 DNA: TGTGCCAGCAGCCCCGCGGGACTAGCGGGAGCTAATGAGCAGTTCTTC. Encoded protein: CASSPAGLAGANEQFF.

This clonotype appeared many times. This chain links TRBV7-2 with TRBJ2-4; perhaps D is TRBD1 or TRBD2 (5 bases each). Germline CDR1 SGHTA, CDR2 FQGNSA. The CDR3 is 17 amino acids. V lost 3 bases, J lost 0 bases, and 15 bases lay in between. The CDR3 coding sequence is TGTGCCAGCAGCTTGCTACCGGGACCGCGAGCCAAAAACATTCAGTACTTC. This codes for CASSLLPGPRAKNIQYF.

CDR3 protein: CASSWGTDTGELFF. The CDR3, as DNA: TGTGCCAGCAGCTGGGGCACCGACACCGGGGAGCTGTTTTTT. The chain employs TRBV7-2 and TRBJ2-2; D is possibly TRBD1 (5 bases). CDR1 SGHTA and CDR2 FQGNSA come from the germline V gene. Between the trimmed V and J ends, which lost 4 bases and 3 bases, there was a span of 9 bases. This CDR3 comprises 14 residues.